These 20 T cell receptor beta chains share one sample of origin, sequenced in a study of blood T cell repertoires in COVID-19. Sequenced by immunoSEQ multiplex PCR; TCRdb stores in-frame clones only, minus some. The sample contains about 200,000 clones, about 90% of which appear only once. The sequenced sample was PBMCs or T cells enriched from blood (not recorded which). The receptors originated from a woman younger than 45 with acute COVID-19.

V and J are TRBV7-6 and TRBJ1-3, with a tentative D call TRBD1 (6 bases). V gave up 5 bases and J gave up 0 bases, with 17 bases separating them. The V gene's germline CDR1 is SGHVS and CDR2 FNYEAQ. The CDR3 totals 17 residues. The CDR3 here is CASSQGNGQLSGNTIYF. CDR3 coding DNA: TGTGCCAGCAGCCAGGGGAACGGCCAACTCTCTGGAAACACCATATATTTT.

This clone was found once. The chain has TRBV4-3 and TRBJ1-6; 7 nucleotides align to TRBD1. This CDR3 has 17 amino acids. The germline V gene has CDR1 LGHNA and CDR2 YSLEER. Trimming at V came to 3 bases and at J to 4 bases, leaving 9 bases not matched to a gene. The chain's CDR3 is CASSQGPPGQYNSPLHF. The CDR3 nucleotides read TGCGCCAGCAGCCAGGGTCCCCCGGGACAGTATAATTCACCCCTCCACTTT.

The chain employs TRBV5-1 and TRBJ2-5; 8 bases fit TRBD1. This CDR3 comprises 14 residues. Germline V gene sequence: CDR1 SGHRS, CDR2 YFSETQ. V was clipped by 2 bases and J by 5 bases; unmatched bases: 5. CDR3 coding DNA: TGCGCCAGCAGCTTACAGGGGGAGAGGGAGACCCAGTACTTC. Its translation is CASSLQGERETQYF.

The chain has TRBV12-3 or TRBV12-4 and TRBJ1-2, with D possibly being TRBD1 (5 bases). The CDR3 covers 13 residues. V lost 3 bases, J lost 6 bases, and 11 bases lay in between. DNA of the CDR3: TGTGCCAGCAGTTTGGGGCAGACGAATGGCTACACCTTC. This gives the protein CASSLGQTNGYTF.

This rearrangement joins TRBV9 to TRBJ1-6, with D possibly matching TRBD1 (6 bases). V lost 3 bases and J 7 bases, leaving 14 bases between the germline ends. The CDR3 loop spans 15 amino acids. CDR1 and CDR2 (germline): SGDLS, YYNGEE. CDR3 region: CASSATGHENSPLHF. The CDR3 DNA reads TGTGCCAGCAGCGCTACGGGACACGAGAATTCACCCCTCCACTTT. Using reference TRBV9 and TRBJ1-6 for the parts outside the CDR3, the full variable domain is DSGVTQTPKHLITATGQRVTLRCSPRSGDLSVYWYQQSLDQGLQFLIQYYNGEERAKGNILERFSAQQFPDLHSELNLSSLELGDSALYFCASSATGHENSPLHFGNGTRLTVT.

This sequence joins TRBV5-8 and TRBJ2-3; 14 nucleotides line up with TRBD2. The CDR3 is 16 residues long. With 2 bases clipped from V and 8 bases from J, the junction kept 7 bases outside the gene matches. CDR1 SGHTS and CDR2 YDEGEE come from the germline V gene. CDR3 DNA sequence: TGTGCCAGCAGCTTCCCGACTAGCGGGGGGGCCGGTACGCAGTATTTT. It codes for CASSFPTSGGAGTQYF. The full variable domain, with the rest looked up from reference TRBV5-8 and TRBJ2-3, is EAGVTQSPTHLIKTRGQQATLRCSPISGHTSVYWYQQALGLGLQFLLWYDEGEERNRGNFPPRFSGRQFPNYSSELNVNALELEDSALYLCASSFPTSGGAGTQYFGPGTRLTVL.

The chain links TRBV2 to TRBJ1-1, with 9 bases fitting TRBD1. Looked up from germline, CDR1 is SNHLY and CDR2 is FYNNEI. Germline trimming cut 6 bases from V and 11 bases from J; bases unmatched to any gene: 7. The CDR3 runs 12 residues. As DNA, the CDR3 is TGTGCCAGCAGCGGACAGGGGCCGGGGGCTTTCTTT. It translates to CASSGQGPGAFF.

V gene TRBV6-5 combines with J gene TRBJ2-3, with TRBD2 identical over 10 bases. V shed 8 bases, J shed 2 bases, and the junction held 4 bases outside the gene matches. Germline V gives CDR1 MNHEY, CDR2 SVGAGI. The CDR3 has 14 amino acids. CDR3 coding DNA: TGTGCCAGCCGGACTAGCGGATACACAGATACGCAGTATTTT. Its translation is CASRTSGYTDTQYF.

The chain couples TRBV25-1 to TRBJ2-3; 9 bases fit TRBD1. The germline CDR1 and CDR2 sequences are MGHDK and SYGVNS. The V segment lost 2 bases and the J segment 3 bases; nucleotides outside the gene matches: 9. This CDR3 is built from 17 residues. The CDR3 nucleotides read TGTGCCAGCAGTGAACCCCGGGACAGGGTCTTGACAGATACGCAGTATTTT. It yields the protein CASSEPRDRVLTDTQYF.

This chain joins TRBV27 and TRBJ1-2; D is unresolved. Per germline, CDR1 MNHEY and CDR2 SMNVEV (reference sequence). V was shortened by 6 bases and J by 2 bases, with 7 bases between the two germline ends. The CDR3 contains 12 residues. Written as DNA, the CDR3 is TGTGCCAGCAGAGCCGCCAACTATGGCTACACCTTC. Protein product: CASRAANYGYTF.

This chain connects TRBV11-2 to TRBJ1-4; unclear D gene. The CDR3 has 12 amino acids. Germline lookup yields CDR1 SGHAT and CDR2 FQNNGV. V lost 1 base and J 10 bases, leaving 7 bases between the germline ends. As DNA, the CDR3 is TGTGCCAGCAGCTTAGGGCCCCGAAAACTGTTTTTT. It codes for CASSLGPRKLFF.

The chain combines TRBV27 with TRBJ1-2; 9 bases are shared with TRBD1. V was pared by 5 bases and J by 4 bases, with 8 bases of the junction left unmatched. The length of the CDR3 is 15 residues. Germline V gives CDR1 MNHEY, CDR2 SMNVEV (reference sequence). As DNA, the CDR3 is TGTGCCAGCAGTACTAAGGGACAGGGCCCCTATGGCTACACCTTC. Residues: CASSTKGQGPYGYTF.

V is TRBV7-9 and J is TRBJ2-1, with D tentatively TRBD1 (6 bases). Germline-derived CDR1 and CDR2 are SEHNR and FQNEAQ (reference sequence). CDR3 length: 14 residues. Deletions cut 6 bases from V and 3 bases from J, with 12 bases between. The CDR3 sequence is CASSRDTGYNEQFF. CDR3 coding DNA: TGTGCCAGCAGTAGGGACACCGGCTACAATGAGCAGTTCTTC.

V gene TRBV5-1 combines with J gene TRBJ1-1; no definite D call. Trimming took 7 bases from V and 1 from J, leaving 14 bases between them. Germline V gene sequence: CDR1 SGHRS, CDR2 YFSETQ. CDR3 size: 14 residues. CDR3 bases: TGCGCCAGCCTATCCCTTGACAAGAACACTGAAGCTTTCTTT. Protein sequence: CASLSLDKNTEAFF.

The chain is built from TRBV7-9 and TRBJ2-3; D possibly corresponds to TRBD1 (5 bases). V was trimmed by 7 bases and J by 5 bases, leaving 13 bases between them. Germline V gene data show CDR1 as SEHNR and CDR2 as FQNEAQ (reference sequence). There are 13 residues in the CDR3. This CDR3 is CASTIGAVDTQYF. The CDR3 nucleotides are TGTGCCAGCACCATAGGGGCCGTAGATACGCAGTATTTT.

The rearrangement uses TRBV11-2 and TRBJ2-1, with D possibly matching TRBD1 (5 bases). Germline V gene sequence: CDR1 SGHAT, CDR2 FQNNGV. The CDR3 covers 15 residues. V was clipped by 2 bases and J by 2 bases, with 10 bases between them. Written as DNA, the CDR3 is TGTGCCAGCAGCTTATCAGGGAACCCCTACAATGAGCAGTTCTTC. The encoded protein is CASSLSGNPYNEQFF. The full variable domain, in which reference TRBV11-2 and TRBJ2-1 provide the parts outside the CDR3, is EAGVAQSPRYKIIEKRQSVAFWCNPISGHATLYWYQQILGQGPKLLIQFQNNGVVDDSQLPKDRFSAERLKGVDSTLKIQPAKLEDSAVYLCASSLSGNPYNEQFFGPGTRLTVL.

The chain uses TRBV5-4 and TRBJ2-5; TRBD2 matches 8 bases. The CDR3 sequence is 14 residues long. Looked up from germline, CDR1 is SGHNT and CDR2 is YYREEE (reference sequence). V lost 1 base and J lost 3; bases outside the gene matches: 2. The CDR3 here is CASSLNSGEETQYF. CDR3 nucleotide sequence: TGTGCCAGCAGCTTGAATAGCGGGGAAGAGACCCAGTACTTC.

This rearrangement joins TRBV27 to TRBJ2-7; D is possibly TRBD2 (6 bases). With 11 bases removed from V and 4 bases from J, the gap between germline ends came to 6 bases. Germline V gene sequence: CDR1 MNHEY, CDR2 SMNVEV (reference sequence). The CDR3 loop spans 9 amino acids. CDR3 sequence: CAAGYEQYF. CDR3 bases: TGTGCCGCGGGATACGAGCAGTACTTC.

This clone showed up just once. The genes are TRBV6-6 and TRBJ1-2, with 7 bases matching TRBD1. V lost 6 bases, J lost 0 bases, and 7 bases stayed unmatched. Germline values: CDR1 MNHNY, CDR2 SVGAGI (reference sequence). The CDR3 is made up of 15 amino acids. CDR3 coding DNA: TGTGCCAGCAGACCGACAGGGCTCCCTAACTATGGCTACACCTTC. Amino acids: CASRPTGLPNYGYTF.

V gene TRBV3-1 (or the pseudogene TRBV3-2) combines with J gene TRBJ2-5, with D possibly TRBD2 on 6 matching bases. This CDR3 has 14 amino acids. Germline V gives CDR1 LGHDT, CDR2 YNNKEL (reference sequence). The V end was cut by 10 bases, the J end by 5 bases, with 20 bases between. The CDR3 protein is CATTGRGGWETQYF. As DNA, the CDR3 is TGTGCCACTACAGGCCGGGGAGGATGGGAGACCCAGTACTTC.